A single sample gave rise to the 27 T cell receptor beta chains below, sequenced in a study of cytomegalovirus exposure and HLA in healthy donors. Generated by immunoSEQ multiplex PCR, the TCRdb table keeps only in-frame clones and is missing some. This table holds 95,000 to 150,000 clones, roughly nine tenths found once. Specimen: PBMCs. The source is a woman aged 18-29 years in good health and CMV-seronegative.

The chain recombines TRBV4-3 with TRBJ1-2; D remains unclear. CDR1 and CDR2 (germline): LGHNA, YSLEER. Trimming stripped 1 base from V and 3 bases from J, with 18 bases between. There are 17 residues in the CDR3. CDR3 protein: CASSQVGRRMADYGYTF. The CDR3, as DNA: TGCGCCAGCAGCCAAGTCGGAAGGCGGATGGCAGACTATGGCTACACCTTC.

This chain links TRBV28 with TRBJ1-5; 10 nucleotides align to TRBD1. This CDR3 is 14 amino acids long. J gave up 6 bases and V 5 bases, and 4 bases lay outside the gene matches. Germline CDR1 and CDR2: MDHEN and SYDVKM. CDR3: CASSPRTGGQPQHF. The DNA for the CDR3 is TGTGCCAGCAGTCCGAGGACAGGGGGTCAGCCCCAGCATTTT.

V and J are TRBV6-1 and TRBJ2-2, with D uncertain. V lost 2 bases and J 5 bases, leaving 6 bases between the germline ends. Per the germline V gene, CDR1 is MNHNS and CDR2 is SASEGT. The CDR3 sequence is 13 residues long. CDR3 coding DNA: TGTGCCAGCAGTGAACACGGGACCGGGGAGCTGTTTTTT. Protein: CASSEHGTGELFF.

The chain recombines TRBV5-1 with TRBJ2-7; a weak D match, TRBD2 (5 bases). The CDR3 runs to 14 residues. Germline assignment: CDR1 SGHRS and CDR2 YFSETQ. Trimming left V 4 bases short and J 4 bases short, with 15 bases between. CDR3 in amino acids: CASSLDGELYEQYF. CDR3 nucleotide sequence: TGCGCCAGCAGCCTGGACGGGGAGCTATACGAGCAGTACTTC.

The gene calls are TRBV6-4 and TRBJ2-3; 12 bases map to TRBD2. Per germline, CDR1 MRHNA and CDR2 SNTAGT. Trimming cost V 0 bases and J 1 base; bases outside gene matches: 14. CDR3 size: 21 residues. The CDR3, as DNA: TGTGCCAGCAGTGACTCGATGGTGCTAGCGGGGGGGTCGTTCGGCACAGATACGCAGTATTTT. Translating it yields CASSDSMVLAGGSFGTDTQYF.

The V call is TRBV2, the J call TRBJ2-1; 10 nucleotides match TRBD2. CDR3 size: 14 residues. Unmatched junction bases numbered 7, after V lost 5 bases and J lost 9 bases. Germline assignment: CDR1 SNHLY and CDR2 FYNNEI. As DNA, the CDR3 is TGTGCCAGCAGTAAGCGGGAGGGCGGGACTGAGCAGTTCTTC. Translated: CASSKREGGTEQFF. Full variable domain (outside the CDR3, taken from reference TRBV2 and TRBJ2-1): EPEVTQTPSHQVTQMGQEVILRCVPISNHLYFYWYRQILGQKVEFLVSFYNNEISEKSEIFDDQFSVERPDGSNFTLKIRSTKLEDSAMYFCASSKREGGTEQFFGPGTRLTVL.

The chain uses TRBV19 and TRBJ2-2; TRBD1 agrees at 9 bases. The V and J ends lost 7 bases and 5 bases, in that order; junction bases with no gene match: 11. Germline lookup yields CDR1 LNHDA and CDR2 SQIVND (reference sequence). The CDR3 sequence is 16 residues long. This CDR3 is CASTNPGQGGTGELFF. The CDR3 region has the DNA TGTGCCAGTACCAACCCGGGACAGGGTGGTACCGGGGAGCTGTTTTTT.

The rearrangement uses TRBV14 and TRBJ2-1; D uncertain. V shed 4 bases and J shed 5 bases, with 12 bases lying between them. The CDR3 has 14 amino acids. Per the germline V gene, CDR1 is SGHDN and CDR2 is FVKESK. The CDR3 sequence is CASSRTAGHNEQFF. DNA of the CDR3: TGTGCCAGCAGCCGTACAGCAGGTCACAATGAGCAGTTCTTC.

In the case of this clone: Other DNA variants within this sample encode the same CDR3. The chain combines TRBV6-1 with TRBJ1-5; D gene ambiguous. Germline V gives CDR1 MNHNS, CDR2 SASEGT. The ends were cut back, 4 bases at V and 5 bases at J, with 6 bases in the middle. This CDR3 comprises 12 residues. The CDR3, as DNA: TGTGCCAGCAGTGGAGGAGATCAGCCCCAGCATTTT. Amino acids: CASSGGDQPQHF.

This chain joins TRBV28 and TRBJ2-1, with TRBD2 matching 9 bases. Trimming removed 3 bases from V and 7 bases from J; junction bases left unmatched: 4. The CDR3 loop spans 14 amino acids. CDR1 is MDHEN and CDR2 is SYDVKM in the germline V gene. As DNA, the CDR3 is TGTGCCAGCAGTTTGGCGGGAGGGTGGAATGAGCAGTTCTTC. This translates into CASSLAGGWNEQFF.

The J gene is TRBJ1-1, the V gene TRBV10-2; TRBD1 is a possible D gene (5 bases). V shed 4 bases and J shed 5 bases, with 14 bases lying between them. Looked up from germline, CDR1 is WSHSY and CDR2 is SAAADI. The CDR3 totals 14 residues. CDR3 nucleotides: TGCGCCAGCAGTGCTTTTGGGGGGTGGACTGAAGCTTTCTTT. This encodes CASSAFGGWTEAFF.

The chain uses TRBV25-1 and TRBJ1-2; D gene uncertain. The CDR3 is made up of 13 amino acids. With 1 base removed from V and 6 bases from J, the gap between germline ends came to 9 bases. Germline V gene sequence: CDR1 MGHDK, CDR2 SYGVNS. CDR3 loop: CASSESLVNGYTF. In nucleotides, the CDR3 is TGTGCCAGCAGTGAATCGTTAGTGAATGGCTACACCTTC.

The gene calls are TRBV12-5 and TRBJ2-1; possible D gene TRBD2, 6 bases. The CDR3 is 14 residues long. CDR1 LGHNT and CDR2 FRNRAP come from the germline V gene. The germline V and J ends were trimmed by 2 bases and 6 bases, with 11 bases remaining between them. CDR3 in DNA: TGTGCTAGTGGTTTGACGGGAGAAGGCAATGAGCAGTTCTTC. It is translated as CASGLTGEGNEQFF.

The gene calls are TRBV30 and TRBJ1-1; the D gene is possibly TRBD1 (6 bases). Germline V gene data show CDR1 as GTSNPN and CDR2 as SVGIG (reference sequence). The CDR3 spans 15 residues. Between the trimmed V and J ends, which lost 3 bases and 4 bases, there was a span of 18 bases. The CDR3 region has the DNA TGTGCCTGGAGCAGAGGGGGGGGTAGGGGCACTGAAGCTTTCTTT. Amino acid sequence: CAWSRGGGRGTEAFF.

The chain joins TRBV5-1 to TRBJ2-2; 9 nucleotides align to TRBD1. V trimming: 4 bases; J trimming: 0 bases; junction bases outside the gene matches: 4. Germline CDR1 SGHRS, CDR2 YFSETQ. The CDR3 extends over 16 amino acids. CDR3 nucleotide sequence: TGCGCCAGCAGCATACGACAGGGGGCGAACACCGGGGAGCTGTTTTTT. This gives the protein CASSIRQGANTGELFF.

This clone was counted a single time. The chain carries TRBV6-5 and TRBJ1-3, with D possibly matching TRBD1 (5 bases). The ends were cut back, 0 bases at V and 0 bases at J, with 9 bases in the middle. Per the germline V gene, CDR1 is MNHEY and CDR2 is SVGAGI. The CDR3 is 16 residues long. The CDR3 region has the DNA TGTGCCAGCAGTTACTCGGCAGACAGCTCTGGAAACACCATATATTTT. Translated, it gives CASSYSADSSGNTIYF.

The CDR3 nucleotides are TGTGCCAGCAGGAGGCAGGGGTGGGGTGGCTACACCTTC. The encoded protein is CASRRQGWGGYTF. This chain uses TRBV6-1 with TRBJ1-2, with D maybe TRBD1 (6 bases). The CDR3 loop spans 13 amino acids. Germline-derived CDR1 and CDR2 are MNHNS and SASEGT. V lost 6 bases to trimming and J lost 7 bases, with 15 bases between them.

This sequence joins TRBV18 and TRBJ2-1; maybe TRBD2 (5 bases). The CDR3 runs to 16 residues. V was cut by 4 bases and J by 6 bases, with 19 bases left in between. Germline assignment: CDR1 KGHSH and CDR2 LQKENI. The CDR3 loop reads CASSLLEGYEANEQFF. CDR3 coding DNA: TGTGCCAGCTCACTTCTCGAGGGCTACGAGGCCAATGAGCAGTTCTTC.

The sample holds a few counts of this clone. The chain uses TRBV30 and TRBJ2-7; D is perhaps TRBD2 (5 bases). V lost 0 bases and J 12 bases, leaving 15 bases between the germline ends. This CDR3 spans 12 amino acids. The germline V gene has CDR1 GTSNPN and CDR2 SVGIG (reference sequence). CDR3 in amino acids: CAWSVFGDTLYF. CDR3 in DNA: TGTGCCTGGAGTGTATTCGGGGATACTCTGTACTTC.

The chain couples TRBV30 to TRBJ2-7; TRBD2 agrees at 7 bases. This CDR3 contains 14 residues. Germline V gene data show CDR1 as GTSNPN and CDR2 as SVGIG (reference sequence). The trim removed 2 bases at V and 3 bases at J, leaving 7 bases unmatched. DNA of the CDR3: TGTGCCTGGAGTTCGGCGGGAGCTCACTACGAGCAGTACTTC. It yields the protein CAWSSAGAHYEQYF.

The chain is built from TRBV11-2 and TRBJ2-7; TRBD1 aligns across 8 bases. The trim removed 5 bases at V and 3 bases at J, leaving 9 bases unmatched. The CDR3 has 15 amino acids. Germline V gives CDR1 SGHAT, CDR2 FQNNGV. This CDR3 reads CASSGKQGVGYEQYF. The CDR3 coding sequence is TGTGCCAGCAGCGGAAAACAGGGGGTAGGCTACGAGCAGTACTTC.

V is TRBV15 and J is TRBJ2-1, with 7 bases aligning to TRBD1. Trimming at V came to 1 base and at J to 7 bases, leaving 4 bases not matched to a gene. CDR3 size: 14 residues. Germline lookup yields CDR1 LNHNV and CDR2 YYDKDF (reference sequence). In nucleotides, the CDR3 is TGTGCCACCAGCAGAGGACAGGGCCTAAATGAGCAGTTCTTC. It yields the protein CATSRGQGLNEQFF. The full variable domain, its missing parts supplied by reference TRBV15 and TRBJ2-1, is DAMVIQNPRYQVTQFGKPVTLSCSQTLNHNVMYWYQQKSSQAPKLLFHYYDKDFNNEADTPDNFQSRRPNTSFCFLDIRSPGLGDTAMYLCATSRGQGLNEQFFGPGTRLTVL.

The chain recombines TRBV6-5 with TRBJ1-1, with TRBD1 identical over 8 bases. Germline lookup yields CDR1 MNHEY and CDR2 SVGAGI. Losses at the gene ends were 2 bases for V and 4 bases for J; bases not matched to a gene: 3. The CDR3 has 14 amino acids. Here the CDR3 DNA reads TGTGCCAGCAGTTACGGACAGGGAGTCACTGAAGCTTTCTTT. This codes for CASSYGQGVTEAFF.

This clone was detected only once. This chain uses TRBV6-5 with TRBJ1-2, with a possible D match to TRBD1 (5 bases). With 6 bases removed from V and 5 bases from J, the gap between germline ends came to 13 bases. Germline V gene sequence: CDR1 MNHEY, CDR2 SVGAGI. CDR3 length: 13 amino acids. In nucleotides, the CDR3 is TGTGCCAGCAGCCTAGGACAAACGTATGGCTACACCTTC. Translation gives CASSLGQTYGYTF.

The rearrangement uses TRBV19 and TRBJ1-2; the match to TRBD1 covers 7 bases. The V gene's germline CDR1 is LNHDA and CDR2 SQIVND (reference sequence). Trimming at V came to 4 bases and at J to 8 bases, leaving 13 bases not matched to a gene. This CDR3 is built from 15 residues. The CDR3 sequence: CASSTHPDRARGYTF. CDR3 nucleotides: TGTGCCAGTAGTACCCATCCCGACAGGGCGCGCGGCTACACCTTC.

This chain links TRBV5-4 with TRBJ1-3; no clear D gene. Trimming took off 6 bases at V and 0 bases at J, with 10 bases between the two ends. CDR1 SGHNT and CDR2 YYREEE come from the germline V gene (reference sequence). This CDR3 is 14 amino acids long. The CDR3 loop reads CASTIRSSGNTIYF. CDR3 DNA: TGTGCCAGCACGATTAGGAGCTCTGGAAACACCATATATTTT.

This clone has only one observation. This CDR3 is CASSLGGAGEQYF. CDR3 DNA sequence: TGTGCCAGCAGCTTAGGGGGGGCAGGGGAGCAGTACTTC. This sequence joins TRBV2 and TRBJ2-7; D may be TRBD2 (7 bases). The V end was cut by 6 bases, the J end by 7 bases, with 16 bases between. This CDR3 spans 13 amino acids. The V gene's germline CDR1 is SNHLY and CDR2 FYNNEI.